These 27 T cell receptor beta chains originate from one sample sequenced in a study of T cell responses to AZD1222 COVID-19 vaccine (dated by TCRdb to about 2021). The label giving this sample's time point can be read as: baseline before first vaccination. Library generation was performed with the immunoSEQ multiplex PCR assay. In TCRdb, the immuneACCESS table is reduced to in-frame sequences with V and J assigned. These tables do not hold every clone; where another copy was compared, an unresolved V gene accounts for under half, and the others remain unexplained. The sample table contains roughly 100,000 clones; only one count was recorded for nearly 90% of them. Of the sample, about an eighth falls within the top ten clones. The sample was peripheral blood, taken on day 0 of AZD1222 vaccination. These receptors were collected from an adult in good health.

This chain connects TRBV28 to TRBJ2-7; D remains ambiguous. CDR1 is MDHEN, CDR2 SYDVKM, per germline. Trimming took 3 bases from V and 0 from J, leaving 6 bases between them. The CDR3 extends over 13 amino acids. The CDR3 DNA is TGTGCCAGCAGTTTGCCGGTCTCCTACGAGCAGTACTTC. This sequence encodes CASSLPVSYEQYF. The whole variable domain, filled in from reference TRBV28 and TRBJ2-7, reads DVKVTQSSRYLVKRTGEKVFLECVQDMDHENMFWYRQDPGLGLRLIYFSYDVKMKEKGDIPEGYSVSREKKERFSLILESASTNQTSMYLCASSLPVSYEQYFGPGTRLTVT.

V is TRBV5-1 and J is TRBJ1-1, with TRBD1 as a possible D gene (5 bases). Trimming stripped 4 bases from V and 4 bases from J, with 14 bases between. Germline CDR1 SGHRS, CDR2 YFSETQ. The CDR3 runs to 14 residues. The CDR3 DNA reads as TGCGCCAGCAGCCCCGTCGGGGCGGGCACTGAAGCTTTCTTT. Translated, it gives CASSPVGAGTEAFF.

V gene TRBV3-1 (or the pseudogene TRBV3-2) combines with J gene TRBJ1-5; 7 bases are shared with TRBD1. With V trimmed by 6 bases and J by 5 bases, 10 bases remained unmatched. The CDR3 spans 15 residues. Germline V gives CDR1 LGHDT, CDR2 YNNKEL (reference sequence). CDR3 in amino acids: CASSNTGVIDQPQHF. In DNA form, the CDR3 reads TGTGCCAGCAGTAATACAGGGGTCATAGATCAGCCCCAGCATTTT.

The rearrangement joins TRBV2 to TRBJ2-2, with 8 bases lining up with TRBD1. With 4 bases clipped from V and 4 bases from J, the junction kept 5 bases outside the gene matches. CDR1 SNHLY and CDR2 FYNNEI come from the germline V gene. The CDR3 has 15 amino acids. CDR3 in amino acids: CASSGDRWSTGELFF. The CDR3 DNA sequence: TGTGCCAGCAGTGGGGACAGGTGGTCCACCGGGGAGCTGTTTTTT.

The rearrangement uses TRBV7-9 and TRBJ1-2, with D unresolved. Germline loops: CDR1 SEHNR, CDR2 FQNEAQ (reference sequence). CDR3 length: 13 amino acids. The V end was cut by 1 base, the J end by 4 bases, with 7 bases between. DNA for the CDR3: TGTGCCAGCAGCTTAGTGGTGGGCTATGGCTACACCTTC. Protein: CASSLVVGYGYTF.

This chain connects TRBV5-1 to TRBJ2-7, with 10 bases aligning to TRBD1. The ends lost 4 bases at V and 3 bases at J; junction bases unmatched: 7. Germline loops: CDR1 SGHRS, CDR2 YFSETQ. This CDR3 has 15 amino acids. The CDR3 loop reads CASSNGQGGIYEQYF. As DNA, the CDR3 is TGCGCCAGCAGCAATGGACAGGGGGGGATCTACGAGCAGTACTTC. Using reference TRBV5-1 and TRBJ2-7 for the parts outside the CDR3, the full variable domain is KAGVTQTPRYLIKTRGQQVTLSCSPISGHRSVSWYQQTPGQGLQFLFEYFSETQRNKGNFPGRFSGRQFSNSRSEMNVSTLELGDSALYLCASSNGQGGIYEQYFGPGTRLTVT.

The rearrangement links TRBV10-3 to TRBJ2-7; possibly TRBD1 or TRBD2 for D (5 bases each). In germline, CDR1 is ENHRY, CDR2 SYGVKD. The CDR3 is made up of 14 amino acids. The V end lost 7 bases, the J end lost 6 bases, and 19 bases lay between the germline ends. CDR3 DNA sequence: TGTGCCATCAATCGCGATGGGGACCCGGGCGAGCAGTACTTC. This translates into CAINRDGDPGEQYF.

This clone occurred once. The rearrangement joins TRBV19 to TRBJ1-1; TRBD1 matches at 8 bases. Germline V gene sequence: CDR1 LNHDA, CDR2 SQIVND (reference sequence). The CDR3 sequence is 16 residues long. Germline trimming cut 5 bases from V and 4 bases from J; bases unmatched to any gene: 12. The CDR3, as DNA: TGTGCCAGTAGTGCTATCGCCGGGACAGGAGCCACTGAAGCTTTCTTT. Amino acid sequence: CASSAIAGTGATEAFF.

The chain employs TRBV20-1 and TRBJ1-6, with D uncertain. The CDR3 totals 13 residues. CDR1 and CDR2 from the germline V gene are DFQATT and SNEGSKA (reference sequence). Trimming left V 6 bases short and J 7 bases short, with 13 bases between. The CDR3 spells CSASGELNSPLHF. The CDR3 DNA follows: TGCAGTGCCAGTGGGGAGTTAAATTCACCCCTCCACTTT.

The V and J genes are TRBV18 and TRBJ1-5; D unclear. The CDR3 runs to 21 residues. Trimming removed 2 bases from V and 0 bases from J, with 26 bases in between. Germline CDR1 and CDR2: KGHSH and LQKENI. CDR3 sequence reads: CASSPNEVSLIPDPSNQPQHF. The CDR3 DNA is TGTGCCAGCTCACCAAATGAAGTCTCGCTTATCCCGGATCCTAGCAATCAGCCCCAGCATTTT.

This clone has only a few counts. V is TRBV10-3 and J is TRBJ1-1; D gene uncertain. There are 12 residues in the CDR3. V was pared by 4 bases and J by 1 base, with 4 bases between. Looked up from germline, CDR1 is ENHRY and CDR2 is SYGVKD. This chain's CDR3 is CAISAENTEAFF. As DNA, the CDR3 is TGTGCCATCAGTGCGGAGAACACTGAAGCTTTCTTT.

This chain links TRBV4-2 with TRBJ1-3; perhaps TRBD1 as D (6 bases). V was cut by 3 bases and J by 4 bases, with 16 bases left in between. The CDR3 runs 16 residues. Germline V gene lookup returns CDR1 LGHNA and CDR2 YNFKEQ. CDR3 region: CASSQMNRVSGNTIYF. CDR3 coding DNA: TGTGCCAGCAGCCAGATGAACAGGGTCTCCGGAAACACCATATATTTT.

This chain connects TRBV19 to TRBJ2-7; D might be TRBD1 or TRBD2, each matching 7 bases. The CDR3 totals 17 residues. Germline loops: CDR1 LNHDA, CDR2 SQIVND (reference sequence). The ends were cut back, 2 bases at V and 0 bases at J, with 17 bases in the middle. CDR3 protein: CASSIMGGTVDSYEQYF. DNA for the CDR3: TGTGCCAGTAGTATAATGGGGGGGACAGTGGACTCCTACGAGCAGTACTTC. Supplemented by reference TRBV19 and TRBJ2-7, the full variable domain reads DGGITQSPKYLFRKEGQNVTLSCEQNLNHDAMYWYRQDPGQGLRLIYYSQIVNDFQKGDIAEGYSVSREKKESFPLTVTSAQKNPTAFYLCASSIMGGTVDSYEQYFGPGTRLTVT.

The chain links TRBV6-5 to TRBJ1-5; D gene uncertain. The CDR3 has 14 amino acids. V dropped 8 bases and J dropped 5 bases, with 16 bases sitting between them. From germline, CDR1 is MNHEY and CDR2 SVGAGI. CDR3 residues: CASAEAQFDQPQHF. The CDR3 region has the DNA TGTGCCAGCGCCGAGGCACAGTTCGATCAGCCCCAGCATTTT.

The V call is TRBV3-1 (or the pseudogene TRBV3-2), the J call TRBJ2-2, with 9 positions matching TRBD2. The germline CDR1 and CDR2 sequences are LGHDT and YNNKEL (reference sequence). Trimming took 1 base from V and 0 from J; bases not matched to a gene: 3. The CDR3 loop spans 17 amino acids. In nucleotides, the CDR3 is TGTGCCAGCAGCCAAGTGACTAGCGGAACGAACACCGGGGAGCTGTTTTTT. Its protein product is CASSQVTSGTNTGELFF.

Regarding this clone: The sample carries other DNA sequences with the same CDR3. This chain joins TRBV7-9 and TRBJ1-1, with D possibly being TRBD1 (5 bases). This CDR3 is built from 15 residues. CDR1 SEHNR and CDR2 FQNEAQ come from the germline V gene (reference sequence). The V gene lost 3 bases and the J gene lost 1 base, with 12 bases spanning the gap. CDR3 coding DNA: TGTGCCAGCAGCTTGGGGGGAGGAGGGAACACTGAAGCTTTCTTT. The encoded protein is CASSLGGGGNTEAFF. The full variable domain, in which reference TRBV7-9 and TRBJ1-1 provide the parts outside the CDR3, is DTGVSQNPRHKITKRGQNVTFRCDPISEHNRLYWYRQTLGQGPEFLTYFQNEAQLEKSRLLSDRFSAERPKGSFSTLEIQRTEQGDSAMYLCASSLGGGGNTEAFFGQGTRLTVV.

The chain uses TRBV13 and TRBJ2-7; D unclear. Trimming removed 4 bases at V and 4 bases at J, with 11 bases between. Germline V gene lookup returns CDR1 PRHDT and CDR2 FYEKMQ (reference sequence). This CDR3 is built from 13 residues. The CDR3 DNA is TGTGCCAGCAGCTCACCCACGGGTTACGAGCAGTACTTC. It translates to CASSSPTGYEQYF.

The V call is TRBV29-1, the J call TRBJ2-5, with 7 bases identical to TRBD1. V shed 6 bases, J shed 0 bases, and the junction held 4 bases outside the gene matches. The CDR3 sequence is 13 residues long. Germline CDR1 SQVTM, CDR2 ANQGSEA. CDR3 residues: CSVRGQYQETQYF. The DNA of the CDR3 is TGCAGCGTCCGGGGACAGTACCAAGAGACCCAGTACTTC.

To note about this clone: The same CDR3 can be traced to other DNA sequences in this sample. The chain has TRBV9 and TRBJ1-1; 8 bases map to TRBD1. The CDR3 totals 15 residues. In germline, CDR1 is SGDLS, CDR2 YYNGEE. J lost 1 base, V lost 0 bases, and 2 bases had no gene match. CDR3: CASSVGTGPNTEAFF. The CDR3 DNA sequence: TGTGCCAGCAGCGTAGGGACAGGGCCGAACACTGAAGCTTTCTTT.

The chain is built from TRBV2 and TRBJ1-6; D is undetermined. The germline V gene has CDR1 SNHLY and CDR2 FYNNEI. The CDR3 extends over 13 amino acids. V was clipped by 0 bases and J by 15 bases, with 12 bases between them. Here the CDR3 DNA reads TGTGCCAGCAGTGAAGCGCGACCCTCAGGCCTCCACTTT. Its translation is CASSEARPSGLHF.

The chain employs TRBV6-1 and TRBJ1-6; D is perhaps TRBD1 (5 bases). V was trimmed by 0 bases and J by 0 bases, leaving 12 bases between them. The CDR3 totals 18 residues. Looked up from germline, CDR1 is MNHNS and CDR2 is SASEGT. The CDR3 region is CASSEALRGDSYNSPLHF. For the CDR3, the DNA is TGTGCCAGCAGTGAAGCGCTTCGGGGGGACTCCTATAATTCACCCCTCCACTTT.

This clone has just one count. The rearrangement uses TRBV30 and TRBJ1-2; weak D call: TRBD1 (6 bases). The CDR3 runs to 14 residues. V was shortened by 3 bases and J by 8 bases, with 19 bases between the two germline ends. CDR1 and CDR2 (germline): GTSNPN, SVGIG (reference sequence). The CDR3 here is CAWSLLGQLGGYTF. The CDR3 DNA follows: TGTGCCTGGAGCCTCCTCGGACAGCTGGGAGGCTACACCTTC. The whole variable domain, filled in from reference TRBV30 and TRBJ1-2, reads SQTIHQWPATLVQPVGSPLSLECTVEGTSNPNLYWYRQAAGRGLQLLFYSVGIGQISSEVPQNLSASRPQDRQFILSSKKLLLSDSGFYLCAWSLLGQLGGYTFGSGTRLTVV.

The chain couples TRBV7-9 to TRBJ1-1, with 7 positions matching TRBD1. Germline V CDR1 and CDR2: SEHNR, FQNEAQ (reference sequence). The V gene end was trimmed by 8 bases and the J gene end by 2 bases; junction bases not matched to a gene: 5. There are 13 residues in the CDR3. The CDR3 region has the DNA TGTGCCAGCGAACAGGGGAGAAACACTGAAGCTTTCTTT. It encodes CASEQGRNTEAFF. Drawing the rest from reference TRBV7-9 and TRBJ1-1, the complete variable domain is DTGVSQNPRHKITKRGQNVTFRCDPISEHNRLYWYRQTLGQGPEFLTYFQNEAQLEKSRLLSDRFSAERPKGSFSTLEIQRTEQGDSAMYLCASEQGRNTEAFFGQGTRLTVV.

V and J are TRBV6-1 and TRBJ2-7; D is undetermined. CDR3 length equals 12 residues. The V gene lost 2 bases and the J gene lost 3 bases, with 5 bases spanning the gap. The germline gives CDR1 MNHNS, CDR2 SASEGT. CDR3 nucleotides: TGTGCCAGCAGTGAACTAGTCTACGAGCAGTACTTC. Protein product: CASSELVYEQYF.

The rearrangement joins TRBV18 to TRBJ2-7, with D maybe TRBD1 (6 bases). The CDR3 is 17 residues long. Germline values: CDR1 KGHSH, CDR2 LQKENI. Trimming took off 3 bases at V and 0 bases at J, with 18 bases between the two ends. DNA for the CDR3: TGTGCCAGCTCACCTAGGATAGGAACAGGGCCCTCCTACGAGCAGTACTTC. This sequence encodes CASSPRIGTGPSYEQYF.

The chain uses TRBV6-1 and TRBJ1-2, with D perhaps matching TRBD1 (6 bases). Trimming removed 0 bases from V and 6 bases from J, with 14 bases in between. The CDR3 is made up of 15 amino acids. The V gene's germline CDR1 is MNHNS and CDR2 SASEGT. The CDR3 sequence is CASSEAGGVSDGYTF. The CDR3 region has the DNA TGTGCCAGCAGTGAAGCGGGGGGCGTCTCCGATGGCTACACCTTC.

This clone was found once. The same CDR3 is also encoded by other DNA sequences in this sample. The V call is TRBV19, the J call TRBJ1-1; D not certain. This CDR3 region has 14 residues. V was cut by 3 bases and J by 0 bases, with 8 bases left in between. Germline lookup yields CDR1 LNHDA and CDR2 SQIVND (reference sequence). Here the CDR3 DNA reads TGTGCCAGTAGTATCTCTCCCCTGAACACTGAAGCTTTCTTT. It specifies CASSISPLNTEAFF.